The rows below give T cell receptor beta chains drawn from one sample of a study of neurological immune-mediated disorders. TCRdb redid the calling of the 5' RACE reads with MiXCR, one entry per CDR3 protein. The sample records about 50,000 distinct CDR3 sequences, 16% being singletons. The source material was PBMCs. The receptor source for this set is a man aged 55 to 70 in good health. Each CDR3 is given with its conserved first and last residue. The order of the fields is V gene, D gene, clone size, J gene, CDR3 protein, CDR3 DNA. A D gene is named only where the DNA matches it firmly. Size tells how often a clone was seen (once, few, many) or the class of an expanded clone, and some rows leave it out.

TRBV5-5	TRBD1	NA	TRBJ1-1	CASSTDRANTEAFF	TGTGCCAGCAGCACCGACAGGGCGAACACTGAAGCTTTCTTT
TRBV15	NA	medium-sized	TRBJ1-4	CATSRGLGEKLFF	TGTGCCACCAGCAGAGGACTGGGTGAAAAACTGTTTTTT
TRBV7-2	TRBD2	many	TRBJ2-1	CASSLAGGLQYNEQFF	TGTGCCAGCAGCTTAGCGGGGGGACTACAATACAATGAGCAGTTCTTC
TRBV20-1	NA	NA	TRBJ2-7	CSARVPDRTYEQYF	TGCAGTGCTAGAGTGCCGGACAGAACCTACGAGCAGTACTTC
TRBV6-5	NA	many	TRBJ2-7	CASRMPVRELWDEQYF	TGTGCCAGCAGGATGCCTGTTCGAGAACTGTGGGACGAGCAGTACTTC
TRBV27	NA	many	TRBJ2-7	CASSFGFGEQYF	TGTGCCAGCAGTTTTGGGTTTGGCGAGCAGTACTTC
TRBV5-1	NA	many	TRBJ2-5	CASNIEQAQETQYF	TGCGCCAGCAACATCGAACAGGCTCAAGAGACCCAGTACTTC
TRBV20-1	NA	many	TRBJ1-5	CSARGGGADQPQHF	TGCAGTGCCCGGGGGGGGGGCGCAGATCAGCCCCAGCATTTT
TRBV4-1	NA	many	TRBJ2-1	CASSQDPLGEDNEQFF	TGCGCCAGCAGCCAAGATCCCTTAGGGGAGGACAATGAGCAGTTCTTC
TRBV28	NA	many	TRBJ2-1	CSTEGSYNEQFF	TGTAGCACGGAGGGCTCCTACAATGAGCAGTTCTTC
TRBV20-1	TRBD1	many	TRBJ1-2	CSAPGQGNYGYTF	TGCAGTGCCCCCGGACAGGGGAACTATGGCTACACCTTC
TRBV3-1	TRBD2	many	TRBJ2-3	CASSQRRSGSKSTDTQYF	TGTGCCAGCAGCCAACGCAGGAGCGGGAGTAAAAGCACAGATACGCAGTATTTT
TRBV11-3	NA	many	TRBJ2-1	CASSLPGLNNEQFF	TGTGCCAGCAGCCTCCCCGGCCTAAACAATGAGCAGTTCTTC
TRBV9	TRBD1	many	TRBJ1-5	CASSYGQGNQPQHF	TGTGCCAGCAGCTATGGACAGGGCAATCAGCCCCAGCATTTT
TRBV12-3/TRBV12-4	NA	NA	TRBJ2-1	CASSEYSGRSYNEQFF	TGTGCCAGCAGTGAATATAGCGGACGTTCCTACAATGAGCAGTTCTTC
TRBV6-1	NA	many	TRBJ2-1	CASSERNYYNEQFF	TGTGCCAGCAGTGAAAGAAACTACTACAATGAGCAGTTCTTC
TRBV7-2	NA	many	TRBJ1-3	CASSPLSRSGNTIYF	TGTGCCAGCAGCCCACTTTCCCGCTCTGGAAACACCATATATTTT
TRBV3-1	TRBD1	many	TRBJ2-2	CASSQWGQGAPGELFF	TGTGCCAGCAGCCAATGGGGACAGGGGGCCCCCGGGGAGCTGTTTTTT
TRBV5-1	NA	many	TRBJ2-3	CASSLEGPASTDTQYF	TGCGCCAGCAGCTTGGAAGGGCCAGCCAGCACAGATACGCAGTATTTT
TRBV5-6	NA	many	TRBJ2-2	CASSFTGLGTGELFF	TGTGCCAGCAGTTTTACGGGGTTGGGCACCGGGGAGCTGTTTTTT
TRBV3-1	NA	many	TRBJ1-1	CASSPRDLNTEAFF	TGTGCCAGCAGCCCCCGTGACTTGAACACTGAAGCTTTCTTT
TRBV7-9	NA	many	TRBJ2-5	CASSLGASGAQETQYF	TGTGCCAGCAGCTTAGGTGCTTCGGGGGCCCAAGAGACCCAGTACTTC
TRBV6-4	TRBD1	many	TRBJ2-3	CASSDSGQGAGDTQYF	TGTGCCAGCAGTGACTCGGGACAGGGGGCAGGAGATACGCAGTATTTT
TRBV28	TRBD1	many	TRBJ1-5	CASSGGQGASQPQHF	TGTGCCAGCAGTGGGGGACAGGGGGCGAGTCAGCCCCAGCATTTT
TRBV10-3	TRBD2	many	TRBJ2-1	CAISAESGLAGVPTYNEQFF	TGTGCCATCAGTGCGGAATCGGGACTAGCGGGAGTACCCACCTACAATGAGCAGTTCTTC
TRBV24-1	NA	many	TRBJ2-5	CATSKTGPGSGGETQYF	TGTGCCACCAGTAAGACAGGTCCCGGCAGCGGAGGGGAGACCCAGTACTTC
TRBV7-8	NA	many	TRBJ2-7	CASSSRDLGPYEQYF	TGTGCCAGCAGCTCCCGGGACCTTGGGCCCTACGAGCAGTACTTC
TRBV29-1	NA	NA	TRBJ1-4	CSVLDPATNEKLFF	TGCAGCGTTCTAGACCCCGCAACTAATGAAAAACTGTTTTTT
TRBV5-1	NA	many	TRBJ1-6	CASSLDRISDNSPLHF	TGCGCCAGCAGCTTGGATCGGATTTCGGATAATTCACCCCTCCACTTT
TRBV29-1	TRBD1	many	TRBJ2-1	CSVFTGDDEQFF	TGCAGCGTATTTACAGGGGACGATGAGCAGTTCTTC
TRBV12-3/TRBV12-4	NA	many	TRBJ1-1	CASSFSRTESEAFF	TGTGCCAGCAGTTTTTCCCGGACAGAAAGTGAAGCTTTCTTT
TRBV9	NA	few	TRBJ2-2	CASSVEVFQTGELFF	TGTGCCAGCAGCGTAGAAGTCTTCCAAACCGGGGAGCTGTTTTTT
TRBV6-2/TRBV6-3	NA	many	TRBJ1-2	CASSYGTQNYGYTF	TGTGCCAGCAGTTACGGGACACAAAACTATGGCTACACCTTC
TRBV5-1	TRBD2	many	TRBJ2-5	CASSSTLAGGETQYF	TGCGCCAGCAGCTCGACCCTAGCGGGAGGGGAGACCCAGTACTTC
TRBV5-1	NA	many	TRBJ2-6	CASSLASSGANVLTF	TGCGCCAGCAGCTTAGCCAGCTCTGGGGCCAACGTCCTGACTTTC
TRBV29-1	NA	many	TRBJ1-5	CSVADSNSNQPQHF	TGCAGCGTTGCTGACAGTAATAGCAATCAGCCCCAGCATTTT
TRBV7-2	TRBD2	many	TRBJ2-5	CASSSPGTSGRETQYF	TGTGCCAGCAGCTCGCCCGGGACTAGCGGGAGGGAGACCCAGTACTTC
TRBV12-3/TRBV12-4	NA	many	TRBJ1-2	CASSLVAGSGYTF	TGTGCCAGCAGTTTGGTGGCCGGGTCTGGCTACACCTTC
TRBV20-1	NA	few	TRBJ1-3	CSARRSSSGNTIYF	TGCAGTGCTAGACGGTCCAGCTCTGGAAACACCATATATTTT
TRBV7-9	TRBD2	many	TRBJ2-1	CASSHTAGGYNEQFF	TGTGCCAGCAGTCATACAGCGGGAGGTTACAATGAGCAGTTCTTC
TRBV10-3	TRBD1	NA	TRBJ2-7	CAIGTAEQYF	TGTGCCATCGGGACAGCCGAGCAGTACTTC
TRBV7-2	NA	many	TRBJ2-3	CASSLGVADTQYF	TGTGCCAGCAGCTTAGGGGTGGCAGATACGCAGTATTTT
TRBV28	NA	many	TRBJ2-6	CASSPYPGTRSGANVLTF	TGTGCCAGCAGTCCCTACCCAGGGACACGCTCTGGGGCCAACGTCCTGACTTTC
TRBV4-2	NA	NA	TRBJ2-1	CASSQDQGGGRGLIYNEQFF	TGTGCCAGCAGCCAAGATCAGGGAGGGGGGAGAGGGCTGATATACAATGAGCAGTTCTTC
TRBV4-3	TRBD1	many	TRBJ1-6	CASSQTGEGGSPLHF	TGCGCCAGCAGCCAGACAGGGGAAGGGGGTTCACCCCTCCACTTT
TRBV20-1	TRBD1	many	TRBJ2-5	CSATTGGGETQYF	TGCAGTGCAACGACAGGGGGCGGGGAGACCCAGTACTTC
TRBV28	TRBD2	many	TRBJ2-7	CASSLPGGAYEQYF	TGTGCCAGCAGTCTCCCGGGAGGTGCCTACGAGCAGTACTTC
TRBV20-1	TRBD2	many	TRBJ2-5	CSASGSGLAGELQETQYF	TGCAGTGCTTCGGGGTCGGGGCTAGCGGGAGAACTCCAAGAGACCCAGTACTTC
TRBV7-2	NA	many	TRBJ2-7	CASSLGGGTYEQYF	TGTGCCAGCAGCCTAGGGGGGGGAACCTACGAGCAGTACTTC